The clone carrying this TCR beta chain was detected a few times. Its specificity is unknown. The TCR beta cDNA libraries contained unique molecular identifiers. From the PCR reads, TCRdb called clonotypes with MiXCR, one entry per CDR3 protein. There are hundreds of thousands of distinct CDR3 sequences in the sample; just under 30% occur only once, and around 0.56% lies in the top ten. The sample is drawn from a study of post-analysis software for immune sequencing data. Whole-study results and caveats: Relative to controls, patients with multiple sclerosis showed significantly lower normalized Chao1 diversity.

This receptor was identified in a girl between 5 and 17 years old with multiple sclerosis. The sequenced sample was blood.

The CDR3 DNA sequence: TGTGCCAGCAGTTACGGGACGGTGGGCTACGAGCAGTACTTC. This translates into CASSYGTVGYEQYF. The chain combines TRBV6-5 with TRBJ2-7; D possibly uses TRBD1 or TRBD2 (5 bases each). The CDR3 runs 14 residues. Per the germline V gene, CDR1 is MNHEY and CDR2 is SVGAGI. Trimming removed 2 bases from V and 3 bases from J, with 11 bases in between.